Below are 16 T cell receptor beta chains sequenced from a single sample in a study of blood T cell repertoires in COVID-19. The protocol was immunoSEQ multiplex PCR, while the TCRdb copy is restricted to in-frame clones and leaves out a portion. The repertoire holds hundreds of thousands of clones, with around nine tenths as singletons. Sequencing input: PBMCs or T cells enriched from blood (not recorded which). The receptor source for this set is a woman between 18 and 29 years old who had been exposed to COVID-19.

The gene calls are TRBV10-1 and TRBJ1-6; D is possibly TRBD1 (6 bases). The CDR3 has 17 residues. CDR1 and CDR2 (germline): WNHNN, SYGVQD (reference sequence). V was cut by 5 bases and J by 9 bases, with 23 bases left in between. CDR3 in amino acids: CASSPNVQGWVFSPLHF. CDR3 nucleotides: TGCGCCAGCAGTCCCAACGTACAGGGTTGGGTATTTTCACCCCTCCACTTT.

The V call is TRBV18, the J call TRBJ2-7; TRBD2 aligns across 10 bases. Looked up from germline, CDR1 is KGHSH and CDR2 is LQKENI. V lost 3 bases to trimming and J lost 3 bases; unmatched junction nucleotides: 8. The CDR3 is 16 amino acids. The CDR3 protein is CASSPTGTSVNYEQYF. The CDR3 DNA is TGTGCCAGCTCACCTACCGGGACTAGCGTCAACTACGAGCAGTACTTC.

DNA of the CDR3: TGTGCCAGCAGCGGGCCCGGGACAGGGGTAAGGGGCTACACCTTC. Encoded protein: CASSGPGTGVRGYTF. The rearrangement joins TRBV9 to TRBJ1-2, with TRBD1 identical over 10 bases. CDR3 length: 15 amino acids. The germline V gene has CDR1 SGDLS and CDR2 YYNGEE. With V trimmed by 3 bases and J by 8 bases, 10 bases remained unmatched.

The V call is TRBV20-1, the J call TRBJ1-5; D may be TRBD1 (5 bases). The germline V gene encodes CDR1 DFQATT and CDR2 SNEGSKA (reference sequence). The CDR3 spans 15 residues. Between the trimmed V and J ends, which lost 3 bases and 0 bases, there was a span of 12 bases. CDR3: CSASSPRASNQPQHF. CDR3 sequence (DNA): TGCAGTGCTAGTTCCCCCAGGGCTAGCAATCAGCCCCAGCATTTT.

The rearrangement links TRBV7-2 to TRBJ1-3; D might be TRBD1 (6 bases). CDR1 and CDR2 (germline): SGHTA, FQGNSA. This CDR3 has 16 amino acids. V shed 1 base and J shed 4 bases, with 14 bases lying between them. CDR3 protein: CASSLGAKGTGNTIYF. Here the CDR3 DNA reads TGTGCCAGCAGCTTAGGGGCAAAGGGGACAGGAAACACCATATATTTT. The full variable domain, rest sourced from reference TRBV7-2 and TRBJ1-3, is GAGVSQSPSNKVTEKGKDVELRCDPISGHTALYWYRQSLGQGLEFLIYFQGNSAPDKSGLPSDRFSAERTGGSVSTLTIQRTQQEDSAVYLCASSLGAKGTGNTIYFGEGSWLTVV.

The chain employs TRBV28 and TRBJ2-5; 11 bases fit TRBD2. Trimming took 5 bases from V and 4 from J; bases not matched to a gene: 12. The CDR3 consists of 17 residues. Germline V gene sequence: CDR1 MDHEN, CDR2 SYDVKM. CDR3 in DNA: TGTGCCAGCAGTGCTAGTAGTAGCGGGAGGGCTAGAGAGACCCAGTACTTC. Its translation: CASSASSSGRARETQYF.

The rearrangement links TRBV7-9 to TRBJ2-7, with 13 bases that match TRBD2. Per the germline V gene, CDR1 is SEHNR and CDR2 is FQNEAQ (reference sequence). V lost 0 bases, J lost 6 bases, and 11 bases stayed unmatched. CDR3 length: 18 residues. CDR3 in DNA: TGTGCCAGCAGCTTAGCATGGGGACTAGCGGGAATATACGGCGAGCAGTACTTC. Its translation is CASSLAWGLAGIYGEQYF.

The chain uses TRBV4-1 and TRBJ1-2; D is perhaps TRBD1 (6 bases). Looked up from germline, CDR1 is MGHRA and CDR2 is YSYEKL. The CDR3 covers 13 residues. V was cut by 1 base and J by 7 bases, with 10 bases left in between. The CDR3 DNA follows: TGCGCCAGCAGCCAAGGGACAGCGAGTGGCTACACCTTC. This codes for CASSQGTASGYTF.

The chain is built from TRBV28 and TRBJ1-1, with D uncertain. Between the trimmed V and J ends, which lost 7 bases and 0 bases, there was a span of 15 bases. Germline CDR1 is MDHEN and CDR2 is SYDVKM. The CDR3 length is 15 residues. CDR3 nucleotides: TGTGCCAGCACTCCTTCAGGCACAGTGAACACTGAAGCTTTCTTT. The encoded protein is CASTPSGTVNTEAFF.

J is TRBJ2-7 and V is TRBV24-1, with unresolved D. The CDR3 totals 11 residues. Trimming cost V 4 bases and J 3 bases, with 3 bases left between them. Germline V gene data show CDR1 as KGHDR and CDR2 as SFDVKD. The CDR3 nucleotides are TGTGCCACCAGTGACGTCTACGAGCAGTACTTC. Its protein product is CATSDVYEQYF.

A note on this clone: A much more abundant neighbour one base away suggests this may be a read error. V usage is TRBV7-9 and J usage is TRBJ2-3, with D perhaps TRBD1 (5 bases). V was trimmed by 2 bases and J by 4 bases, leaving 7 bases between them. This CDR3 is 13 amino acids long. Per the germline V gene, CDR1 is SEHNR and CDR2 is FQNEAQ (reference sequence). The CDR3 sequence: CASSLQGPDTQYF. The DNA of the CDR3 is TGTGCCAGCAGCTTACAGGGCCCAGATACGCAGTATTTT.

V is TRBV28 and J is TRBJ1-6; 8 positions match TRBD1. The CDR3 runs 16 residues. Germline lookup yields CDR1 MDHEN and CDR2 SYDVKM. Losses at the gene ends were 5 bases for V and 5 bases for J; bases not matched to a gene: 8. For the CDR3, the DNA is TGTGCCAGCAGTCCCCGGGACAGGAGAAATAATTCACCCCTCCACTTT. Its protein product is CASSPRDRRNNSPLHF. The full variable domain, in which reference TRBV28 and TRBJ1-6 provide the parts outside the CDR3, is DVKVTQSSRYLVKRTGEKVFLECVQDMDHENMFWYRQDPGLGLRLIYFSYDVKMKEKGDIPEGYSVSREKKERFSLILESASTNQTSMYLCASSPRDRRNNSPLHFGNGTRLTVT.

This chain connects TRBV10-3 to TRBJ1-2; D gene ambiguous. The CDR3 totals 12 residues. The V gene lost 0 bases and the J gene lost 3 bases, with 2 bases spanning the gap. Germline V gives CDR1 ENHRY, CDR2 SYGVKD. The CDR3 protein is CAISESDYGYTF. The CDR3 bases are TGTGCCATCAGTGAGTCCGACTATGGCTACACCTTC.

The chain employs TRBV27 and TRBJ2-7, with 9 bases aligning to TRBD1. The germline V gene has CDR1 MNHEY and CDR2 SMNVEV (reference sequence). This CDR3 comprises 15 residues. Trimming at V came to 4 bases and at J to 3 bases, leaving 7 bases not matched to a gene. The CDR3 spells CASSSLGTGNYEQYF. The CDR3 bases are TGTGCCAGCAGTTCGTTAGGGACAGGGAACTACGAGCAGTACTTC.

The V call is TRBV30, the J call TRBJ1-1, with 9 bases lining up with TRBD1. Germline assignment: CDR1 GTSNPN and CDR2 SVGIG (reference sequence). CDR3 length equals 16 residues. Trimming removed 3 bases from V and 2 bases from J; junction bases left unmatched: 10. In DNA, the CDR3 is TGTGCCTGGAGCCGGGACAGGGTTGGGGCCAACACTGAAGCTTTCTTT. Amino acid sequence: CAWSRDRVGANTEAFF.

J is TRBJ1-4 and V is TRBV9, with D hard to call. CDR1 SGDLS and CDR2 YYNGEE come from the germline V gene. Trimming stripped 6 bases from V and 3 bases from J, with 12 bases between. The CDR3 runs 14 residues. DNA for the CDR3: TGTGCCAGCACCCGGGGAGGGCCTAATGAAAAACTGTTTTTT. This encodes CASTRGGPNEKLFF. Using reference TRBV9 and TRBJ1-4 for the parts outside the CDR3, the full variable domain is DSGVTQTPKHLITATGQRVTLRCSPRSGDLSVYWYQQSLDQGLQFLIQYYNGEERAKGNILERFSAQQFPDLHSELNLSSLELGDSALYFCASTRGGPNEKLFFGSGTQLSVL.